The rows below give T cell receptor beta chains drawn from one sample of a study of OX40 agonist ivuxolimab in advanced cancers. The method was immunoSEQ multiplex PCR; TCRdb's version includes in-frame clones alone and lacks a portion of them. The repertoire includes about 98,000 clones, approximately 93% of them detected once, and over 0.2% sits in the top ten. The specimen comprised CD4+ or CD8+ T cells sorted from blood, sampled in a trial of the OX40 agonist ivuxolimab. These receptors came from an adult with an advanced solid tumor such as melanoma, head and neck, liver or kidney cancer. Each CDR3 is given with its conserved first and last residue. The size entry is marked missing in some rows and otherwise reads once, few, many or a size class.

TRBJ1-1	NA	TRBV4-2	CASKGTAVTEAFF
TRBJ1-6	NA	TRBV5-1	CASSLNPGQGAREPLHF
TRBJ2-2	once	TRBV27	CASSSLGTTGELFF
TRBJ1-6	NA	TRBV6-5	CASSSTNRVGPLHF
TRBJ1-1	NA	TRBV5-1	CASSLEGVNTEAFF
TRBJ2-7	NA	TRBV4-3	CASSQDSAAEQYF
TRBJ1-6	NA	TRBV5-1	CASSLDDSSPLHF
TRBJ1-1	NA	TRBV7-2	CASSLGVAGARVAFF
TRBJ2-3	NA	TRBV28	CASSGGAGGSLTDTQYF
TRBJ1-5	NA	TRBV2	CASSEQGAQPQHF
TRBJ1-6	NA	TRBV5-5	CASSFYRGEGNNSPLHF
TRBJ1-2	NA	TRBV7-6	CASNGGPRGGYTF
TRBJ1-5	NA	TRBV6-6	CASSYAGAQPQHF
TRBJ1-1	NA	TRBV6-5	CASIDRGRGDTEAFF
TRBJ1-5	once	TRBV6-5	CASSYSVGQPQHF
TRBJ2-1	NA	TRBV19	CASSKGLATTIYNEQFF
TRBJ1-4	NA	TRBV28	CASSPRIRGSEKLFF
TRBJ1-6	NA	TRBV6-5	CASSYRRRNSPLHF
TRBJ1-1	NA	TRBV5-4	CASNPPGGTLNTEAFF
TRBJ2-1	NA	TRBV28	CASSFGTGLDEQFF
TRBJ2-6	NA	TRBV7-2	CASSLGTGANVLTF
TRBJ2-3	NA	TRBV28	CASSPPSAGSFFTDTQYF
TRBJ1-6	NA	TRBV19	CASSINPYNSPLHF
TRBJ2-7	NA	TRBV9	CASSVGAGHPPYEQYF
TRBJ1-1	NA	TRBV6-1	CASSPRGVQLEAFF
TRBJ2-1	NA	TRBV27	CATAWLAGVSSYNEQFF
TRBJ2-3	NA	TRBV5-5	CASSRRFVGIGTDTQYF
TRBJ2-1	NA	TRBV6-1	CASRETGGYSYNEQFF
TRBJ1-3	once	TRBV5-1	CASSLIAQAGNTIYF
TRBJ2-1	NA	TRBV6-1	CASRKLAGEVGEQFF
TRBJ2-6	NA	TRBV9	CASGPPGANVLTF
TRBJ2-3	NA	TRBV4-3	CASSYGRTDTQYF
TRBJ1-4	NA	TRBV30	CAWSANRGISEKLFF
TRBJ1-2	NA	TRBV18	CASSPFDYGYTF
TRBJ2-1	NA	TRBV27	CASSKGSPFLEQFF
TRBJ2-2	NA	TRBV5-1	CASRPAGRIEAGELFF
TRBJ2-2	NA	TRBV12-5	CASGFIADHRRTGELFF
TRBJ1-1	NA	TRBV30	CAWSLRGLMNTEAFF
TRBJ2-1	NA	TRBV18	CASSPLGGAYNEQFF
TRBJ1-3	NA	TRBV5-5	CASLGTAASGNTIYF
TRBJ2-7	NA	TRBV27	CASSSGEQYF
TRBJ2-5	few	TRBV7-7	CASSLGSGRETQYF
TRBJ1-2	NA	TRBV6-6	CASSSFLSNYGYTF
TRBJ1-3	NA	TRBV2	CASSATWGVGNTIYF
TRBJ2-4	NA	TRBV30	CAGLWVSGNIQYF
TRBJ1-5	once	TRBV6-1	CASSHSNQPQHF
TRBJ2-3	NA	TRBV18	CASSPGDTQYF
TRBJ2-1	NA	TRBV11-1	CASSLWEDNEQFF
TRBJ2-6	NA	TRBV30	CAWRLGLAGGPGAGANVLTF
TRBJ2-2	NA	TRBV11-3	CASSLEGGGAGGELFF
TRBJ2-5	NA	TRBV20-1	CSAPITRAQYF
TRBJ1-2	NA	TRBV28	CASDRGGHYGYTF
TRBJ2-7	NA	TRBV28	CASRGTGGRLSYEQYF
TRBJ1-2	NA	TRBV30	CAGTRDRIGYTF
TRBJ1-3	NA	TRBV7-9	CASSPRQNPSSGNTMYF
TRBJ2-3	NA	TRBV2	CASSELSRSTDTQYF
TRBJ1-6	NA	TRBV6-6	CASSPGQGASPLHF
TRBJ1-3	NA	TRBV4-1	CASSLRFSGNTIYF